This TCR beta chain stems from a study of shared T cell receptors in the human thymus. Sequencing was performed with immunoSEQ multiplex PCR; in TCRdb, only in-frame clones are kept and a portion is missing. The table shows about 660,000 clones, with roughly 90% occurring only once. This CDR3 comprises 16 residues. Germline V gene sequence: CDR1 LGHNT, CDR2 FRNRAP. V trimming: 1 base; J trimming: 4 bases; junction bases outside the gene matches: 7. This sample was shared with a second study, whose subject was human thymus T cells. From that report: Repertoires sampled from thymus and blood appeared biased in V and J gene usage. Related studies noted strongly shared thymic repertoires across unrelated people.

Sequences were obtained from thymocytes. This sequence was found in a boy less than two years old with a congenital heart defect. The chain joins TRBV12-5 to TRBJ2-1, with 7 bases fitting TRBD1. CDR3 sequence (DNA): TGTGCTAGTGGTTTGGCGACAGGGATCCAGTACAATGAGCAGTTCTTC. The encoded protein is CASGLATGIQYNEQFF.